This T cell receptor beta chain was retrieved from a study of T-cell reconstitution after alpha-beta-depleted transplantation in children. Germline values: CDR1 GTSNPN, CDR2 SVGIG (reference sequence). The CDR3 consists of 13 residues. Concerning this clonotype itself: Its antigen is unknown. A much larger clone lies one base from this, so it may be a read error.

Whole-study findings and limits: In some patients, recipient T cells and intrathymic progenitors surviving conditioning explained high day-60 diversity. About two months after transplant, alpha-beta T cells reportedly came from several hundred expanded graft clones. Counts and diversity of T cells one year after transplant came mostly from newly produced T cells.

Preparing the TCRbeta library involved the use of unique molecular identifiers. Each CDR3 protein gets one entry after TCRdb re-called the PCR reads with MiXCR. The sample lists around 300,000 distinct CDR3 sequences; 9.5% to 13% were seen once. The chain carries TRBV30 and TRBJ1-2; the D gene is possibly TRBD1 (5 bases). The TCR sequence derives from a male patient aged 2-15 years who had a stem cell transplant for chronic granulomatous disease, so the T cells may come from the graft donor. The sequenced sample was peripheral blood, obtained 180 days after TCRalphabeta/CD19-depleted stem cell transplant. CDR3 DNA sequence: TGTGCCTGGAGTGTACTGCTGGGACGGGGCTGCACCTTC. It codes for CAWSVLLGRGCTF.